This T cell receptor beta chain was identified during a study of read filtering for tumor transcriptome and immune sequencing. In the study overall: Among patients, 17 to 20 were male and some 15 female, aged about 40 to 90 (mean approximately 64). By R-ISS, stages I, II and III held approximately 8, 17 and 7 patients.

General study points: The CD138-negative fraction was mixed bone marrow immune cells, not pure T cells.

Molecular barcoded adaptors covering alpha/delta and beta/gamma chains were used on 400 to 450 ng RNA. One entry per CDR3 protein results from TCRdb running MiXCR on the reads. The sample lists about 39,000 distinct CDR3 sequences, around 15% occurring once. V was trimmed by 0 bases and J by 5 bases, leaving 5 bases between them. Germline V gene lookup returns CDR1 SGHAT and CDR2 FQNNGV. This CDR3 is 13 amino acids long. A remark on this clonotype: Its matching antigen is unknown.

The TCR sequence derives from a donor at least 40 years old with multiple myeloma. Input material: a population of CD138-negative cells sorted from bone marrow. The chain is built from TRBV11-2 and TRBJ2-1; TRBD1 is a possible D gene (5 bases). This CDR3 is CASSLDRDNEQFF. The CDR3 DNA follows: TGTGCCAGCAGCTTAGACAGGGACAATGAGCAGTTCTTC.